This T cell receptor (beta chain) was retrieved from a study of Ad26.COV2.S vaccination and SARS-CoV-2 variants. Background on the study: Within the COV1001 Ad26.COV2.S trial arm, the donor was enrolled. Once, or twice with 56 days between doses, Ad26.COV2.S was given intramuscularly.

Broader study findings: From the TCR breadth and depth analyses, total T cell responses may have been underestimated.

TCRdb's copy holds only in-frame clones and misses some; the assay was immunoSEQ multiplex PCR. Altogether approximately 400,000 clones are present, around 84% being singletons, with the ten largest covering roughly 3.3%. Trimming pared 4 bases from V and 6 bases from J, leaving 16 bases between. Germline lookup yields CDR1 SGHTA and CDR2 FQGNSA. The CDR3 is 14 amino acids. Described treatment: roughly 20 received Ad26.COV2.S at low or high dose, single or two shots; 5 received placebo; per-sample allocation not given. All samples were drawn on day 63, counting from the first vaccine or placebo injection. Built on an Ad26 vector, the vaccine expressed Wuhan-strain SARS-CoV-2 spike. As concerns this clone: What it binds is not known.

This clonotype was obtained from a person aged 18-65 years who received the Ad26.COV2.S COVID-19 vaccine or a placebo. The material sequenced was peripheral blood, taken in a trial of Ad26.COV2.S vaccine versus placebo. The chain joins TRBV7-2 to TRBJ2-7, with D maybe TRBD1 (6 bases). Written as DNA, the CDR3 is TGTGCCAGCAGCTCCCTCAGTACAGGGTCCGAGCAGTACTTC. It codes for CASSSLSTGSEQYF.